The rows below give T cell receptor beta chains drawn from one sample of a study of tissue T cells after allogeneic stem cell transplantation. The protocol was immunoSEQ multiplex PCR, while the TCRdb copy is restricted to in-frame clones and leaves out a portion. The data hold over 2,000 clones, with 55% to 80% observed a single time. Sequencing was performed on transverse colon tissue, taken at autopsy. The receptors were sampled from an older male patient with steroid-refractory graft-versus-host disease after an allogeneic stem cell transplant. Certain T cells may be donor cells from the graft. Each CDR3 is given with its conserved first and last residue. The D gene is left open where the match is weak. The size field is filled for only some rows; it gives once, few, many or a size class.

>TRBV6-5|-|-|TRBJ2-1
TGTGCCAGCAGTTACTCGGCAGGGCCTCGGAATGAGCAGTTCTTC
CASSYSAGPRNEQFF
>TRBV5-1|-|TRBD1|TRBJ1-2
TGCGCCAGCAGCTTGGCCGGGACAGCCTATGGCTACACCTTC
CASSLAGTAYGYTF
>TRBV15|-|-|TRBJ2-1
TGTGCCACCAGCAGAGCTCCAGTCTATGAGCAGTTCTTC
CATSRAPVYEQFF
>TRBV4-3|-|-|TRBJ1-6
TGCGCCAGCAGCCAAGATGGGGGCGACGGTTCACCCCTCCACTTT
CASSQDGGDGSPLHF
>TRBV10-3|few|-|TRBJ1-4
TGTGCCATCAGTGAGAGCAATCCCCTACCAAAACTGTTTTTT
CAISESNPLPKLFF
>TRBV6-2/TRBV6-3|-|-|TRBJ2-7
TGTGCCAGCAGCGGTCGCAGGACCTACGAGCAGTACTTC
CASSGRRTYEQYF
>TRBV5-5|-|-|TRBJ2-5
TGTGCCAGCAGCTTGGTCGGGGGCCAAGAGACCCAGTACTTC
CASSLVGGQETQYF
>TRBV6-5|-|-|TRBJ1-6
TGTGCCAGCACGGGACGAAATAATTCACCCCTCCACTTT
CASTGRNNSPLHF
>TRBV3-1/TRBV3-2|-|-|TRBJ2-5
TGTGCCAGCAGCCAGGCGATTCGCTTTGGGGAGACCCAGTACTTC
CASSQAIRFGETQYF
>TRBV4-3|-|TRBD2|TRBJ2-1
TGCGCCAGCAGCCAGGGACTAGCGGGGGGAAATGAGCAGTTCTTC
CASSQGLAGGNEQFF
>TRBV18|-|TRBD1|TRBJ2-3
TGTGCCACCCTCGGGACAGACAGCACAGATACGCAGTATTTT
CATLGTDSTDTQYF
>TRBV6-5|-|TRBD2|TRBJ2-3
TGTGCCAGCAGGACTCTAGCGGGGGGAACAGATACGCAGTATTTT
CASRTLAGGTDTQYF
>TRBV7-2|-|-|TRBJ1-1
TGTGCCAGCAGCTTGTGGGAGAACACTGAAGCTTTCTTT
CASSLWENTEAFF
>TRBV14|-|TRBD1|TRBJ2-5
TGTGCCAGCAGCCAAGGGACAGGGAACCTGGTGGAGACCCAGTACTTC
CASSQGTGNLVETQYF
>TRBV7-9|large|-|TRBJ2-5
TGTGCCAGCGGGATCCAAGAGACCCAGTACTTC
CASGIQETQYF
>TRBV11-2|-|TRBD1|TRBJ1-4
TGTGCCAGCAGACCCGGGACAGTTAATGAAAAACTGTTTTTT
CASRPGTVNEKLFF
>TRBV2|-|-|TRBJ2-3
TGTGCCAGCAGTCCAATGACAGCGAGCACAGATACGCAGTATTTT
CASSPMTASTDTQYF
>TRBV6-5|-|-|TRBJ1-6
TGTGCCAGCAGTCTACAGGGCTATAATTCACCCCTCCACTTT
CASSLQGYNSPLHF
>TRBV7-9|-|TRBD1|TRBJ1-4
TGTGCCAGCAGCCGCACAGGGGTGACTGAAAAACTGTTTTTT
CASSRTGVTEKLFF
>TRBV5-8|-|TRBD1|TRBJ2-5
TGTGCCACAGCCCAACAGGGGCTAAAAGAGACCCAGTACTTC
CATAQQGLKETQYF
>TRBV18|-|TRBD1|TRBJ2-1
TGTGCCAGCTCACCCCGAGTGGGGAAGGGGGCAAATGAGCAGTTCTTC
CASSPRVGKGANEQFF
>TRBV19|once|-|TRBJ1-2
TGTGCCAGTAGTGGCTTGGGCGGCTATGGCTACACCTTC
CASSGLGGYGYTF
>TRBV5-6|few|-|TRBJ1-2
TGTGCCAGCAGCTTGGCAGTCTCAGGGGCTAACTATGGCTACACCTTC
CASSLAVSGANYGYTF
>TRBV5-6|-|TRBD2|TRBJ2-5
TGTGCCAGCAGCGGGGGGGCCGGGGGGGGAGAGACCCAGTACTTC
CASSGGAGGGETQYF